Below, 18 T cell receptor beta chains from the same sample are listed, as sequenced in a study of T cells in women clearing cervical HPV infection. Sequenced by immunoSEQ multiplex PCR; TCRdb stores in-frame clones only, minus some. This repertoire includes 25,000 to 30,000 clones. Source material: blood buffy coat. These receptors originate from a woman between 18 and 70 years old with a cervical HPV16 infection that either progressed to CIN3+ or cleared (not recorded which).

As regards this clone: The CDR3 end falls 3 residues outside the read, so it is completed with the germline J gene. The chain has TRBV30 and TRBJ2-7; 7 nucleotides match TRBD1. CDR3 length: 13 residues. The trim removed 1 base at V and 1 base at J, leaving 1 base unmatched. CDR1 and CDR2 (germline): GTSNPN, SVGIG (reference sequence). The CDR3 sequence is CAWSETGSYEQYF. CDR3 DNA (partial): TGTGCCTGGAGTGAGACAGGGTCCTACGAG.

A remark on this clone: The read ends 3 residues shy of where the CDR3 ends; the end is completed using the germline J gene. The genes are TRBV5-6 and TRBJ1-2; no definite D call. V gave up 1 base and J gave up 3 bases, with 10 bases separating them. This CDR3 is 14 amino acids long. CDR1 is SGHDT, CDR2 YYEEEE, per germline. The CDR3: CASSLLTPDYGYTF. Partial CDR3 DNA: TGTGCCAGCAGCTTGCTTACCCCGGACTATGGC.

This clone is classed as medium-sized by frequency. CDR3 sequence reads: CASSRSTGWGETQYF. The part of the CDR3 DNA that was read is TGTGCCAGCTCACGCTCGACAGGGTGGGGAGAGACC. The V gene is TRBV18, the J gene TRBJ2-5, with 7 bases fitting TRBD1. The missing CDR3 end, 3 residues past where the read stops, is filled in from the germline J gene. The germline V gene encodes CDR1 KGHSH and CDR2 LQKENI. The V segment lost 4 bases and the J segment 4 bases; nucleotides outside the gene matches: 9. The CDR3 has 15 residues.

On this clone itself: The CDR3 end lies 3 residues beyond the end of the read and is filled in from the germline J gene. The chain combines TRBV20-1 with TRBJ2-5; 7 nucleotides match TRBD1. Germline CDR1 is DFQATT and CDR2 is SNEGSKA (reference sequence). Germline trimming cut 6 bases from V and 7 bases from J; bases unmatched to any gene: 8. CDR3 length equals 12 residues. CDR3 DNA, as far as it was read: TGCAGTGCCCTCGACAGGGCCGGGACC. It codes for CSALDRAGT. The whole CDR3 sequence reads CSALDRAGTQYF.

Concerning this clone itself: The CDR3 extends 3 residues past the end of the read, so its final part is completed from the germline J gene. The chain has TRBV28 and TRBJ1-2; tentative D call: TRBD1 (6 bases). CDR1 and CDR2 from the germline V gene are MDHEN and SYDVKM. The V end lost 4 bases, the J end lost 2 bases, and 11 bases lay between the germline ends. CDR3 length: 14 amino acids. The DNA read from the CDR3 is TGTGCCAGCAGTTGGCAGGGGAGAAACTATGGC. Its translation: CASSWQGRNYG. The CDR3 in its entirety is CASSWQGRNYGYTF.

On this clone: Read sequence stops 3 residues before the CDR3 end, and the germline J gene provides the missing end. The chain employs TRBV5-4 and TRBJ2-7; the D gene is possibly TRBD1 (5 bases). The CDR3 contains 13 residues. The V end was cut by 3 bases, the J end by 2 bases, with 9 bases between. Germline CDR1 is SGHNT and CDR2 is YYREEE (reference sequence). CDR3 DNA, as far as it was read: TGTGCCAGCAGCTCCCCAGGGACCTACGAG. Translating it yields CASSSPGTYE. The CDR3 as a whole reads CASSSPGTYEQYF.

Concerning this clone itself: The missing CDR3 end, 3 residues past where the read stops, is filled in from the germline J gene. V gene TRBV20-1 combines with J gene TRBJ2-3; 8 bases are shared with TRBD1. The germline V gene encodes CDR1 DFQATT and CDR2 SNEGSKA (reference sequence). Trimming cost V 5 bases and J 0 bases; bases outside gene matches: 10. The CDR3 spans 16 residues. The covered CDR3 bases are TGCAGTGCTGCCCCCGGGACAGGTTTTAGCACAGATACG. Protein product: CSAAPGTGFSTDT. The full CDR3 protein reads CSAAPGTGFSTDTQYF.

As to this clone: The CDR3 extends 3 residues past the end of the read, so its final part is completed from the germline J gene. The V and J genes are TRBV11-2 and TRBJ2-5, with 10 bases identical to TRBD2. This CDR3 is built from 14 residues. The germline gives CDR1 SGHAT, CDR2 FQNNGV. Trimming took 2 bases from V and 3 from J; bases not matched to a gene: 0. The CDR3 region is CASSLLAGEETQYF. The part of the CDR3 DNA that was read is TGTGCCAGCAGCTTACTAGCGGGAGAAGAGACC.

With regard to this clone: The CDR3 end is not reached by the read, which stops 3 residues before it; the germline J gene fills it in. The chain is built from TRBV2 and TRBJ2-1; TRBD1 matches at 8 bases. The CDR3 consists of 15 residues. Germline loops: CDR1 SNHLY, CDR2 FYNNEI. Losses at the gene ends were 6 bases for V and 6 bases for J; bases not matched to a gene: 10. The CDR3: CASRPRTGSGNEQFF. CDR3 DNA (partial): TGTGCCAGCAGGCCCCGGACAGGGTCTGGCAATGAG.

In regard to this clone: Read data end 3 residues before the CDR3 end; the end is taken from the germline J gene. This sequence joins TRBV30 and TRBJ2-3; D uncertain. There are 13 residues in the CDR3. CDR1 and CDR2 from the germline V gene are GTSNPN and SVGIG (reference sequence). The DNA read from the CDR3 is TGTGCCTGGAGTGTACACCTTCATGAGACG. Protein sequence: CAWSVHLHET. The full CDR3 reads CAWSVHLHETQYF.

Turning to this clone: Read coverage stops 3 residues before the CDR3 terminus; the germline J gene supplies the remainder. The chain joins TRBV5-8 to TRBJ2-1, with D possibly matching TRBD2 (6 bases). CDR1 SGHTS and CDR2 YDEGEE come from the germline V gene. Trimming took 4 bases from V and 4 from J, leaving 15 bases between them. The CDR3 consists of 15 residues. The covered CDR3 bases are TGTGCCAGCAGCGTGCTAGCGTGGATTTACAATGAG. Translating gives CASSVLAWIYNE. The entire CDR3 is CASSVLAWIYNEQFF. The full variable domain, in which reference TRBV5-8 and TRBJ2-1 provide the parts outside the CDR3, is EAGVTQSPTHLIKTRGQQATLRCSPISGHTSVYWYQQALGLGLQFLLWYDEGEERNRGNFPPRFSGRQFPNYSSELNVNALELEDSALYLCASSVLAWIYNEQFFGPGTRLTVL.

For this clone: The missing CDR3 end, 3 residues past where the read stops, is filled in from the germline J gene. The rearrangement joins TRBV4-1 to TRBJ2-3; 8 bases agree with TRBD1. The CDR3 is 16 amino acids. V gave up 1 base and J gave up 5 bases; unmatched junction bases: 8. Germline assignment: CDR1 MGHRA and CDR2 YSYEKL. CDR3 DNA (partial): TGCGCCAGCAGCCAAGTGGGCAGGGGGCGCGGAGATACG. Translation: CASSQVGRGRGDT. In full, the CDR3 is CASSQVGRGRGDTQYF.

Points on this clone: The read comes to an end 3 residues before the CDR3 does, leaving the germline J gene to fill in the end. The gene calls are TRBV10-3 and TRBJ2-7; 11 bases align to TRBD2. V dropped 4 bases and J dropped 1; count of bases not matched to a gene: 6. The CDR3 is 16 residues long. Germline values: CDR1 ENHRY, CDR2 SYGVKD. This CDR3 reads CAISVGTSGRSYEQYF. CDR3 DNA (partial): TGTGCCATCAGTGTTGGGACTAGCGGCCGTTCCTACGAG.

On this clone: The read ends 3 residues shy of where the CDR3 ends; the end is completed using the germline J gene. The V gene is TRBV7-3, the J gene TRBJ2-5; maybe TRBD2 (6 bases). Germline assignment: CDR1 SGHTA and CDR2 FQGTGA. The CDR3 totals 14 residues. The V gene lost 5 bases and the J gene lost 2 bases, with 12 bases spanning the gap. CDR3 loop: CASSPNRGQETQYF. The CDR3 bases that were read are TGTGCCAGCAGCCCTAACCGGGGGCAAGAGACC.

With respect to this clone: Read sequence stops 3 residues before the CDR3 end, and the germline J gene provides the missing end. The chain links TRBV28 to TRBJ2-2; 8 nucleotides agree with TRBD2. This CDR3 region has 16 residues. Per the germline V gene, CDR1 is MDHEN and CDR2 is SYDVKM. V was pared by 4 bases and J by 4 bases, with 8 bases of the junction left unmatched. The covered CDR3 bases are TGTGCCAGCAGTTCCACCCGACTAGCGCTCACCGGGGAG. This translates into CASSSTRLALTGE. The full CDR3 protein reads CASSSTRLALTGELFF.

About this clone: The read stops 3 residues short of the end of the CDR3; the missing end is completed from the germline J gene. The chain carries TRBV7-9 and TRBJ2-3; D perhaps matches TRBD1 (6 bases). Per the germline V gene, CDR1 is SEHNR and CDR2 is FQNEAQ (reference sequence). This CDR3 comprises 15 residues. CDR3 sequence reads: CASSLGQGIIETQYF. Partial CDR3 DNA: TGTGCCAGCAGCTTAGGGCAGGGGATTATCGAGACG. Looking up the rest from reference TRBV7-9 and TRBJ2-3 gives the full variable domain: DTGVSQNPRHKITKRGQNVTFRCDPISEHNRLYWYRQTLGQGPEFLTYFQNEAQLEKSRLLSDRFSAERPKGSFSTLEIQRTEQGDSAMYLCASSLGQGIIETQYFGPGTRLTVL.

With respect to this clone: The read ends 3 residues before the CDR3 terminus; that terminus is restored from the germline J gene. This rearrangement joins TRBV18 to TRBJ2-7, with 14 bases lining up with TRBD2. CDR3 length: 18 amino acids. V shed 4 bases, J shed 3 bases, and the junction held 11 bases outside the gene matches. CDR1 and CDR2 from the germline V gene are KGHSH and LQKENI. Partial CDR3 DNA: TGTGCCAGCTCACTCATATACGGGACTAGCGGGAGTGACTACGAG. It is translated as CASSLIYGTSGSDYE. In full, the CDR3 reads CASSLIYGTSGSDYEQYF. Together with reference TRBV18 and TRBJ2-7, the CDR3 gives the full variable domain: NAGVMQNPRHLVRRRGQEARLRCSPMKGHSHVYWYRQLPEEGLKFMVYLQKENIIDESGMPKERFSAEFPKEGPSILRIQQVVRGDSAAYFCASSLIYGTSGSDYEQYFGPGTRLTVT.

The CDR3 DNA, read in part, is TGCAGTGCTAGCAAACCATCCCGGGACATCGACGAG. It encodes CSASKPSRDIDE. The entire CDR3 reads CSASKPSRDIDEQYF. The V and J genes are TRBV20-1 and TRBJ2-7, with a weak D call TRBD1 (6 bases). The read falls 3 residues short of the CDR3 end, and the missing part is taken from the germline J gene. The CDR3 consists of 15 residues. CDR1 is DFQATT and CDR2 is SNEGSKA in the germline V gene (reference sequence). Trimming left V 3 bases short and J 5 bases short, with 20 bases between.